This T cell receptor beta chain stems from a study of vaccination and CD4 T cells after COVID-19 (dated by TCRdb to 2021 to 2024). About the investigation overall: Convalescent patients had a positive SARS-CoV-2 result on nasal swab PCR, and of these patients, several had mild disease and one had severe disease. In the convalescent cohort there were six males and four females, among whom were two Hispanic individuals, seven Caucasians, two Asians and one multiracial person. Each participant got two doses of either the Pfizer-BioNTech BNT162b2 vaccine (n=8) or the Moderna mRNA-1273 vaccine (n=2). Post-COVID blood samples were collected from convalescent patients a median of roughly 100 days after diagnosis, with a range of roughly 35 to 180 days. Post-vaccine blood samples were collected a median of 72 days after the second vaccine dose, ranging from roughly 12 to 250 days. The cultures were stimulated with overlapping spike peptide pools from SARS-CoV-2 and from the common cold coronaviruses HCoV-NL63, HCoV-OC43 and HCoV-229E. As controls, cultures received a CEFX viral epitope pool (the positive control), an HIV-1 Nef peptide pool (the negative control), or no peptide at all. The spike-specific CD4+ TCR repertoire was compared before and after mRNA vaccination in under 11 COVID-19 convalescent patients and a handful of infection-naive healthy vaccine recipients.

At the junction V is shortened by 5 bases and J by 8 bases, with 12 bases in between. In the germline V gene, CDR1 corresponds to SNHLY and CDR2 to FYNNEI. Including the terminal cysteine and phenylalanine, the CDR3 comprises 12 residues. The retained sequence is limited to the CDR3, 36 bases, with the frame set at the first base. Study-level results and caveats: Of the vaccine-specific clones in convalescent patients, 304 of 307, or nearly all, reacted only to SARS-CoV-2 spike and did not cross-react with common cold coronaviruses. The number of convalescent patients in the study was relatively small, and the study did not examine early timepoints following natural infection. In convalescent patients, a median approximately 89% of post-vaccine SARS-CoV-2-reactive clones were detected only after vaccination, suggesting vaccine-specific priming. The median count of SARS-CoV-2-reactive clonotypes went up from 20 to 25 after infection to a few dozen after vaccination, although the change was not significant.

In the paper's terms, the treatment or condition label means: approximately nine-day PBMC culture with coronavirus spike peptide pools or control peptides (ViraFEST assay). To expand antigen-specific T cells with peptide pools and then pick out the expanded clonotypes through TCR sequencing, the study relied on the ViraFEST assay. The convalescent patients' positive SARS-CoV-2 PCR tests were from March to December 2020, which was before the Alpha, Beta and Delta variants emerged in the United States. Each well held fewer than 2.5 million PBMCs cultured with 9 to 10 ug/ml peptide pools in IMDM containing around 5.5% human AB serum and roughly 10 IU/ml IL-2. On days 3 and 7, half of the culture medium was replaced with fresh IL-2-containing medium. After approximately 10 days of culture, CD4+ T cells were isolated by negative selection using the EasySep CD4+ T cell isolation kit. Ficoll-Paque Plus gradient centrifugation was used to isolate PBMCs from whole blood, and the isolated PBMCs were then either used fresh or cryopreserved at -140C. Culture conditions were generally each tested in triplicate wells.

The method behind the library was PCR. DNA from cultured CD4+ T cells was subjected to TCR sequencing with the Oncomine TCR Beta short-read assay at the Johns Hopkins FTIC core. The QIAamp micro DNA kit was used to extract genomic DNA from the cultured CD4+ T cells. The Oncomine TCR Beta libraries from cultured CD4+ T cells were pooled using unique dual indexes and then sequenced on an Illumina iSeq 100. In the paper's pipeline: Non-productive sequences were removed, and CDR3s not starting with C, not ending with F or W, or shorter than 7 amino acids were discarded. The MANAFEST web application was used to identify antigen-specific clonotypes by comparing peptide-stimulated wells against reference wells and other culture wells. To be called positive, a clone needed an FDR below 0.05, an odds ratio above 5, and a productive frequency above 0.1% in at least two of three replicate wells. Clonotypes that were significantly expanded in both SARS-CoV-2 spike wells and at least one common cold coronavirus spike condition were defined as cross-reactive. Similarity between CDR3 sequences was evaluated in R version 3.6.1 using Levenshtein distances (stringdist) and unrooted phylogenetic trees (ape). In-frame beta chains were kept once TCRdb had trimmed the public reads at Q25 with fastp and called clones with MiXCR. Records with the same CDR3 protein are collapsed into one entry carrying the most frequent genes and DNA. TCRdb's processing, not the study's, gives the V and J calls here. This sample comprises about 12,000 distinct CDR3 sequences, roughly 44% of them detected only once. The ten largest clonotypes hold around 19% of the sample.

With respect to this clonotype: Its specific antigen is unknown. No per-base quality is available; no much larger clone lies one base away.

The sequence was obtained from a human donor with COVID-19. Source material: cultured CD4+ T cells from blood. Rearrangement joined TRBV2 to TRBJ1-2; TRBD1 is perhaps the D gene, given 5 matching bases. The DNA sequence is TGTGCCAGCAGTCAGAGGGGAAACGGCTACACCTTC. Its translation reads: CASSQRGNGYTF.